Listed here are 3 T cell receptor beta chains from one sample, sequenced in a study of shared clonotypes between healthy human individuals. Generated by immunoSEQ multiplex PCR, the TCRdb table keeps only in-frame clones and is missing some. The profile shows over 400,000 clones, more than 65% of them singletons. Sample: PBMCs. The receptors shown here come from a woman between 40 and 50 years old in good health. Some clones in this sample may be carry-over from other donors' samples.

A few counts support this clone. The chain employs TRBV5-1 and TRBJ2-7; the D call may be TRBD1 or TRBD2 (5 bases each). The CDR3 covers 15 residues. Germline-derived CDR1 and CDR2 are SGHRS and YFSETQ. V was pared by 1 base and J by 2 bases, with 13 bases between. The CDR3 loop is CASSLSGTDPYEQYF. CDR3 nucleotides: TGCGCCAGCAGCTTGTCGGGGACGGACCCCTACGAGCAGTACTTC.

The gene calls are TRBV11-2 and TRBJ2-5; D perhaps matches TRBD1 (5 bases). This CDR3 is 12 amino acids long. V dropped 9 bases and J dropped 4 bases, with 12 bases sitting between them. Germline values: CDR1 SGHAT, CDR2 FQNNGV. CDR3 nucleotides: TGTGCCAGTACCAGGGATCGAGAGACCCAGTACTTC. It is translated as CASTRDRETQYF.

The rearrangement joins TRBV15 to TRBJ2-5, with TRBD2 matching over 7 bases. Germline V gene data show CDR1 as LNHNV and CDR2 as YYDKDF (reference sequence). The CDR3 spans 17 residues. The ends lost 2 bases at V and 4 bases at J; junction bases unmatched: 13. The CDR3, as DNA: TGTGCCACCAGCAGATCAAGCCTAGCGGTAGCCCGAGAGACCCAGTACTTC. It encodes CATSRSSLAVARETQYF. Full variable domain (outside the CDR3, taken from reference TRBV15 and TRBJ2-5): DAMVIQNPRYQVTQFGKPVTLSCSQTLNHNVMYWYQQKSSQAPKLLFHYYDKDFNNEADTPDNFQSRRPNTSFCFLDIRSPGLGDTAMYLCATSRSSLAVARETQYFGPGTRLLVL.